Listed below are T cell receptor beta chains from one sample, sequenced in a study of human T cells and chemical hapten exposure. One entry per CDR3 protein, called by TCRdb with MiXCR from the RACE reads. The sample lists roughly 94,000 distinct CDR3 sequences, 9.3% occurring once. The specimen was whole blood, collected in connection with sensitization to the hapten diphenylcyclopropenone (DPC). The origin of the receptors is a woman aged 40 to 50 with alopecia areata. Some clones in this sample may be carry-over from other donors' samples. CDR3s leave out the opening cysteine and the closing phenylalanine or tryptophan. A D gene is named only where the DNA matches it firmly. The size field is filled for only some rows; it gives once, few, many or a size class.

V	size	D	J	CDR3
TRBV20-1	many	NA	TRBJ1-1	SGKEGGWNTEAF
TRBV7-2	NA	NA	TRBJ2-6	ASSARSGANVLT
TRBV29-1	few	TRBD1	TRBJ2-2	SVVTGGPNTGELF
TRBV6-2/TRBV6-3	many	NA	TRBJ1-1	ASSASGATGTEAF
TRBV29-1	few	NA	TRBJ2-3	SPSWGTTDTQY
TRBV20-1	few	TRBD1	TRBJ1-2	SASGGQSSNYGYT
TRBV7-9	NA	NA	TRBJ1-3	ASSSPPPRLPGNTIY
TRBV29-1	many	NA	TRBJ2-1	SVDPFHEQF
TRBV28	once	NA	TRBJ1-2	ASSRGRPNYGYT
TRBV7-2	many	NA	TRBJ2-1	ASSSSPTVEQF
TRBV6-2/TRBV6-3	few	NA	TRBJ1-1	ASSYGPVAEAF
TRBV19	many	TRBD1	TRBJ1-2	ASSALTGSSNYGYT
TRBV28	NA	NA	TRBJ1-2	ASSQHQRYT
TRBV5-1	NA	TRBD1	TRBJ1-2	ASSLSTGGSVGYT
TRBV5-1	NA	NA	TRBJ1-3	ASSLFAAFSGNTIY
TRBV6-1	NA	NA	TRBJ2-1	ASSEALGWAEQF
TRBV5-4	many	TRBD1	TRBJ2-5	ASSLGTGVETQY
TRBV7-9	many	NA	TRBJ2-7	ASSSSRSREGVKSYEQY
TRBV29-1	many	NA	TRBJ1-2	SVASGTEVP
TRBV6-2/TRBV6-3	few	NA	TRBJ2-7	ASSYHGQSYEQY
TRBV24-1	many	NA	TRBJ1-5	ATSGDSSPGPQH
TRBV7-2	few	NA	TRBJ2-4	ASSVQVAGRSNIQY
TRBV7-2	NA	NA	TRBJ1-2	ASSFVRTNYGYT
TRBV5-4	few	NA	TRBJ2-7	ASSLDMVPGEEQY